A single sample is the source of the 4 T cell receptor beta chains below, sequenced in a study of blood T cell repertoires in COVID-19. Using immunoSEQ multiplex PCR, the repertoire was profiled, and TCRdb retains in-frame clones only, with some absent. The sample carries a few hundred thousand clones, less than 90% recorded once. The sequencing input was PBMCs or T cells enriched from blood (not recorded which). These receptors originate from a woman in her 50s who had recovered from COVID-19.

The chain couples TRBV7-3 to TRBJ1-2; a possible D gene is TRBD1 (5 bases). The germline CDR1 and CDR2 sequences are SGHTA and FQGTGA. There are 18 residues in the CDR3. Trimming left V 3 bases short and J 7 bases short, with 27 bases between. The CDR3 region is CASSFSRPRVIFLCGYTF. In DNA, the CDR3 is TGTGCCAGCAGCTTCTCGCGGCCCAGGGTAATCTTCTTATGTGGCTACACCTTC.

The chain couples TRBV3-1 (or the pseudogene TRBV3-2) to TRBJ2-1; 13 nucleotides line up with TRBD2. The V gene's germline CDR1 is LGHDT and CDR2 YNNKEL (reference sequence). J gave up 0 bases and V 5 bases, and 7 bases lay outside the gene matches. The CDR3 spans 18 residues. As DNA, the CDR3 is TGTGCCAGCAGCGAGAGACTAGCGGGAGGTAGCTCCTACAATGAGCAGTTCTTC. It specifies CASSERLAGGSSYNEQFF.

The rearrangement uses TRBV29-1 and TRBJ2-2; D might be TRBD1 (5 bases). The CDR3 totals 14 residues. The V gene's germline CDR1 is SQVTM and CDR2 ANQGSEA. With 4 bases removed from V and 0 bases from J, the gap between germline ends came to 9 bases. For the CDR3, the DNA is TGCAGCGTTGTGCAGACAGCGAACACCGGGGAGCTGTTTTTT. Amino acids: CSVVQTANTGELFF.

The chain employs TRBV3-1 (or the pseudogene TRBV3-2) and TRBJ2-3, with D possibly matching TRBD2 (6 bases). CDR1 is LGHDT, CDR2 YNNKEL, per germline (reference sequence). V lost 2 bases and J lost 4, with 22 bases in between. The CDR3 loop spans 18 amino acids. CDR3 protein: CASSQMVGAGLSADTQYF. The CDR3 nucleotides are TGTGCCAGCAGCCAAATGGTAGGAGCGGGTCTTTCTGCAGATACGCAGTATTTT.